A selection of T cell receptor beta chains follows, all from one sample in a study of identical twins. Each CDR3 protein gets one entry after TCRdb re-called the 5' RACE reads with MiXCR. The data contain 1,800,000 or so distinct CDR3 sequences, under 35% of them singletons. The sequenced sample consisted of cord blood. The source is a newborn girl in good health. CDR3s include the opening cysteine and the closing phenylalanine or tryptophan.

j_call v_call cdr3_aa
TRBJ1-2 TRBV13 CASSHRLRGNYGYTF
TRBJ2-1 TRBV20-1 CSARGAGRDYEQFF
TRBJ1-4 TRBV6-5 CASSYSGHSHEKLFF
TRBJ2-1 TRBV12-3/TRBV12-4 CASSYRAGDNEQFF
- TRBV11-2 CASSLEAGQGYEQYF
TRBJ1-3 TRBV20-1 CSARDPGAGGNTIYF
TRBJ1-6 TRBV27 CASSPTVYNSPLHF
TRBJ1-2 TRBV24-1 CATSDPVSNYGYTF
TRBJ1-6 TRBV9 CASSVEAGNSPLHF
TRBJ2-5 TRBV5-6 CASSLTGTQYF
TRBJ2-5 TRBV12-3/TRBV12-4 CASSPIRTGRKETQYF
TRBJ1-1 TRBV3-1 CASSQSDRGTEAFF
TRBJ2-7 TRBV5-1 CASSRDLNRYF
TRBJ2-1 TRBV14 CASSHLRSGRANNEQFF
TRBJ2-5 TRBV7-9 CASRLDRETQYF
TRBJ2-1 TRBV10-3 CAISGAYGCNEQFF
TRBJ2-3 TRBV14 CASSQGGGLSTDTQYF
TRBJ1-2 TRBV4-2 CASSSIGGKFGYTF
TRBJ1-5 TRBV4-2 CASSQDLQGAQPQHF
TRBJ2-1 TRBV4-2 CASSQGGLGRLYNEQFF
TRBJ2-7 TRBV6-5 CASSYSAGGSYEQYF
TRBJ1-2 TRBV5-1 CASSLDLHYYGYTF
TRBJ1-5 TRBV27 CASSLWSYGQPQHF
TRBJ2-5 TRBV20-1 CSASIGREETQYF
TRBJ1-3 TRBV13 CASSLAPHRAGNTIYF
TRBJ1-1 TRBV20-1 CSARPGGTGKMNTEAFF
TRBJ2-1 TRBV7-9 CASSFDFSGRGSYNEQFF
TRBJ2-6 TRBV20-1 CSVGGTSSAAGANVLTF